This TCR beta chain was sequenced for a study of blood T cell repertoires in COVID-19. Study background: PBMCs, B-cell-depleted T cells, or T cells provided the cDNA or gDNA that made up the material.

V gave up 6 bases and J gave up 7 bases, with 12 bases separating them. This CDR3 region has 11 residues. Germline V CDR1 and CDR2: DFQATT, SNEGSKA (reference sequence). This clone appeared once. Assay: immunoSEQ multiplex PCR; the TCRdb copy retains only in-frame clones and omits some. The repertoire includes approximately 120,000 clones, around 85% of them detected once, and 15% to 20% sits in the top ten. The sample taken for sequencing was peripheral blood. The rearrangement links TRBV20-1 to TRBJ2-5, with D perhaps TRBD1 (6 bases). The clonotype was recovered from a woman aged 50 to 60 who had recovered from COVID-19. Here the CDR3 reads CSAQGYGTQYF. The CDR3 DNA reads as TGCAGTGCCCAGGGGTACGGGACCCAGTACTTC.